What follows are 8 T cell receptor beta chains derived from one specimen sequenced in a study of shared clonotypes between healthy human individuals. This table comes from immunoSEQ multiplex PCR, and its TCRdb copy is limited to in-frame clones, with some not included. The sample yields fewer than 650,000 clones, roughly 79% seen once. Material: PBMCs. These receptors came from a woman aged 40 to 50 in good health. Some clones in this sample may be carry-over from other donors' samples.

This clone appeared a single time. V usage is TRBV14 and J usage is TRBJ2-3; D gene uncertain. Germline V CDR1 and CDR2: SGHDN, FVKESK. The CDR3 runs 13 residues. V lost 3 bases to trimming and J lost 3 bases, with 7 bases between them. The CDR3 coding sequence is TGTGCCAGCAGCCACTATGGGACAGATACGCAGTATTTT. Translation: CASSHYGTDTQYF. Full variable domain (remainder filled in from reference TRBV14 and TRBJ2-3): EAGVTQFPSHSVIEKGQTVTLRCDPISGHDNLYWYRRVMGKEIKFLLHFVKESKQDESGMPNNRFLAERTGGTYSTLKVQPAELEDSGVYFCASSHYGTDTQYFGPGTRLTVL.

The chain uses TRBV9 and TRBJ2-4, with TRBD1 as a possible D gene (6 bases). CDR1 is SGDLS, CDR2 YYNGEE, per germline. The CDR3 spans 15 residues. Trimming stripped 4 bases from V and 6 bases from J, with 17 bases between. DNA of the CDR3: TGTGCCAGCAGCTCAGGACAGTCTGGAGGAAACATTCAGTACTTC. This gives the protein CASSSGQSGGNIQYF.

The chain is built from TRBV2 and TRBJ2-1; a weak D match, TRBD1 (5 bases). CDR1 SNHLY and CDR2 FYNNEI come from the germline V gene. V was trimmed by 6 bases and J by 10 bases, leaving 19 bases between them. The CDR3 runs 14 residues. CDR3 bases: TGTGCCAGCAGCCTACGACTGGACATTGCGGAGCAGTTCTTC. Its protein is CASSLRLDIAEQFF.

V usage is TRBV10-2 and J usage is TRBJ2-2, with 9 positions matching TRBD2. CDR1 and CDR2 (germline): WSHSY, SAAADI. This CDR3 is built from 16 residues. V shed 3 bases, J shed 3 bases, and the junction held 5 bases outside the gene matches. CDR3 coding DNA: TGCGCCAGCAGTGATAGCGGGAGCGCGTACACCGGGGAGCTGTTTTTT. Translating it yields CASSDSGSAYTGELFF.

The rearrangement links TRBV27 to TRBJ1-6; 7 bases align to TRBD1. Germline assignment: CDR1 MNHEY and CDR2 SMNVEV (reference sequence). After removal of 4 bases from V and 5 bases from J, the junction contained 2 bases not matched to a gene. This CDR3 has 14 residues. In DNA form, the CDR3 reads TGTGCCAGCAGTTGGAGGGGGCATAATTCACCCCTCCACTTT. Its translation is CASSWRGHNSPLHF.

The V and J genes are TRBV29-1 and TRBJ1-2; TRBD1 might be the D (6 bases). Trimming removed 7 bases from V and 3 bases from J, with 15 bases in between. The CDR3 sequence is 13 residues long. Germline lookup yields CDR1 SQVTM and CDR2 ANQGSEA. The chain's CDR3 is CSGSVGADYGYTF. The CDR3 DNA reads TGCAGCGGTAGCGTGGGGGCGGACTATGGCTACACCTTC.

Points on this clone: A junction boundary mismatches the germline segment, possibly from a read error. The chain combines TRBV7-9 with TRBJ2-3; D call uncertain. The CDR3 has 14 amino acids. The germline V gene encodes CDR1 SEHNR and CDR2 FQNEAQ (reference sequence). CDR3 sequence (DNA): TGCGCCAGCAGCCAAGATAGCAGCCGGGCTACGCAGTATTTT. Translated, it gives CASSQDSSRATQYF.

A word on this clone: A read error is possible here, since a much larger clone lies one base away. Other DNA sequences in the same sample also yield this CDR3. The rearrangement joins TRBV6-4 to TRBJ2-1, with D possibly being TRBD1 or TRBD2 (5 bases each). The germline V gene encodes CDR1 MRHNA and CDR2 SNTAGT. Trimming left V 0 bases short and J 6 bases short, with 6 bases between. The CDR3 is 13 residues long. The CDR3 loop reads CASSDSGVNEQFF. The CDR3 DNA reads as TGTGCCAGCAGTGACTCGGGGGTCAATGAGCAGTTCTTC.